The clone carrying this T cell receptor (beta chain) was observed a handful of times. Its antigen is not identified. Only in-frame clones appear in the TCRdb table, and some are missing; sequencing was by immunoSEQ multiplex PCR. The repertoire includes roughly 48,000 clones, 80% to 85% of them detected once, and approximately 3.4% sits in the top ten. This record comes from a study of radiotherapy plus CTLA-4 blockade in lung cancer. Study-wide context: Patients showed objective responses in 15% to 20% of cases, and disease control was achieved by under 40%.

Those with chemo-refractory metastatic non-small-cell lung cancer were treated with focal radiation combined with CTLA-4 blockade using ipilimumab. The study's findings and limits: With interferon-beta, early dynamics of blood T cell clones were reported to best predict response. Researchers report tumor-derived TCR clones expanding in blood after radiotherapy plus ipilimumab.

The germline V and J ends were trimmed by 0 bases and 0 bases, with 12 bases remaining between them. CDR1 and CDR2 from the germline V gene are MGHRA and YSYEKL. CDR3 length equals 17 residues. This sequence joins TRBV4-1 and TRBJ1-5; no firm D call. The sequence derives from a human donor with non-small cell lung cancer who had stable disease on radiotherapy plus ipilimumab. Source: peripheral blood, taken from a patient treated with radiotherapy plus ipilimumab. The CDR3 protein is CASSQEVTDYSNQPQHF. The CDR3 DNA reads as TGCGCCAGCAGCCAAGAGGTGACTGATTATAGCAATCAGCCCCAGCATTTT.